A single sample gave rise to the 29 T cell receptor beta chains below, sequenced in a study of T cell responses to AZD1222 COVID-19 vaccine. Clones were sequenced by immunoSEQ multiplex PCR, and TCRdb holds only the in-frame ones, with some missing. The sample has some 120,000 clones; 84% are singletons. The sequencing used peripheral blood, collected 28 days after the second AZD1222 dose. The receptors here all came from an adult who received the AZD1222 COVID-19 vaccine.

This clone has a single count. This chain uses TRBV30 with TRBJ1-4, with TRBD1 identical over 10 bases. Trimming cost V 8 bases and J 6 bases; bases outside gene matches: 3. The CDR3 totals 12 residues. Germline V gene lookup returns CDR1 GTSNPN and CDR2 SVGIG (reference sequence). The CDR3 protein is CAGDRGDEKLFF. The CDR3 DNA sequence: TGTGCCGGGGACAGGGGAGATGAAAAACTGTTTTTT.

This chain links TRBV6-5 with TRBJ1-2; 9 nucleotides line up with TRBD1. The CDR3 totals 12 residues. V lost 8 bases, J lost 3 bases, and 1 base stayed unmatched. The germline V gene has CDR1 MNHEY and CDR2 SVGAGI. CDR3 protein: CASGDRDYGYTF. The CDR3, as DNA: TGTGCCAGCGGGGACAGGGACTATGGCTACACCTTC.

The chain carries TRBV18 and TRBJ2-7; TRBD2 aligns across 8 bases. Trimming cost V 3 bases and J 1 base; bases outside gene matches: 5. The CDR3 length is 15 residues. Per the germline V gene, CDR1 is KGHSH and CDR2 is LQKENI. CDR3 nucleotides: TGTGCCAGCTCACCCTTTACTAGCGGTTCCTACGAGCAGTACTTC. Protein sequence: CASSPFTSGSYEQYF.

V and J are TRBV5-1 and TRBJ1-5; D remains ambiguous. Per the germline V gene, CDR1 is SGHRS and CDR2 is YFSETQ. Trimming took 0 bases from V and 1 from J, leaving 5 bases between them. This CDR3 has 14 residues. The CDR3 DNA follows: TGCGCCAGCAGCTTGGATGGCAGCAATCAGCCCCAGCATTTT. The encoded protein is CASSLDGSNQPQHF. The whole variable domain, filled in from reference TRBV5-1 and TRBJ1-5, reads KAGVTQTPRYLIKTRGQQVTLSCSPISGHRSVSWYQQTPGQGLQFLFEYFSETQRNKGNFPGRFSGRQFSNSRSEMNVSTLELGDSALYLCASSLDGSNQPQHFGDGTRLSIL.

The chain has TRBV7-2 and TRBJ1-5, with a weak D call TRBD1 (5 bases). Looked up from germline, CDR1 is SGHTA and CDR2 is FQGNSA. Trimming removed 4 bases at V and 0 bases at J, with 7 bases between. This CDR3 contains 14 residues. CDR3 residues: CASSSQGSNQPQHF. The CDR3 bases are TGTGCCAGCAGCTCCCAGGGTAGCAATCAGCCCCAGCATTTT.

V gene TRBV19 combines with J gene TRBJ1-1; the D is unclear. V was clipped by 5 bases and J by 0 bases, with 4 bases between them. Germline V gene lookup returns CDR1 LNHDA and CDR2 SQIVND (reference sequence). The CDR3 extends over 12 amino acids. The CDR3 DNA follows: TGTGCCAGTAGTCCGATGAACACTGAAGCTTTCTTT. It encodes CASSPMNTEAFF.

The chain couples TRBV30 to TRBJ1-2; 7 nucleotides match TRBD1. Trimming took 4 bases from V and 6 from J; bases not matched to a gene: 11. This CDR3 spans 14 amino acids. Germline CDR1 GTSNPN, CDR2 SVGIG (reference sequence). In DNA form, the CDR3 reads TGTGCCTGGACCCTTTCGGCAGGGGGACATGGCTACACCTTC. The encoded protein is CAWTLSAGGHGYTF.

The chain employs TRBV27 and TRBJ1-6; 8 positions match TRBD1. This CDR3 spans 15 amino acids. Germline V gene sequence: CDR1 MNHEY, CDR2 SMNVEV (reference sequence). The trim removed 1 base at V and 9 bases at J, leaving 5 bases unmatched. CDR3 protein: CASSLWDRNASPLHF. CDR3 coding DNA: TGTGCCAGCAGTTTATGGGACAGGAACGCTTCACCCCTCCACTTT.

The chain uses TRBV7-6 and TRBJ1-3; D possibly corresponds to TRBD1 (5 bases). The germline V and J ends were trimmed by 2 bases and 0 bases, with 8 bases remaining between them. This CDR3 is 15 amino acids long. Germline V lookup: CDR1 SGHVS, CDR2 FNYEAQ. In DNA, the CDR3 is TGTGCCAGCAGCTTATCCAGGGCCTCTGGAAACACCATATATTTT. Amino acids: CASSLSRASGNTIYF.

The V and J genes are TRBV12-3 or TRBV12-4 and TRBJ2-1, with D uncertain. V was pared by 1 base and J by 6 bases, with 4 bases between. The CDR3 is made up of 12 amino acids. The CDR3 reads CASSLVGNEQFF. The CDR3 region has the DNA TGTGCCAGCAGTTTAGTGGGCAATGAGCAGTTCTTC.

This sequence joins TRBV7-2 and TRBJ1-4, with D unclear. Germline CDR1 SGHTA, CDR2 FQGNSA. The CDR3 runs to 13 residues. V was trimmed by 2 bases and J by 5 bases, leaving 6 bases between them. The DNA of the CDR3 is TGTGCCAGCAGCTTAATGAAGAATGAAAAACTGTTTTTT. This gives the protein CASSLMKNEKLFF.

The CDR3: CASSIGTSNRAETQYF. The CDR3 DNA is TGTGCCAGCAGCATCGGGACTAGCAATCGGGCGGAGACCCAGTACTTC. The genes are TRBV7-9 and TRBJ2-5, with 9 bases aligning to TRBD2. The CDR3 has 16 residues. Germline lookup yields CDR1 SEHNR and CDR2 FQNEAQ (reference sequence). The junction had 12 bases not matched to a gene; V was cut back by 5 bases and J by 5 bases.

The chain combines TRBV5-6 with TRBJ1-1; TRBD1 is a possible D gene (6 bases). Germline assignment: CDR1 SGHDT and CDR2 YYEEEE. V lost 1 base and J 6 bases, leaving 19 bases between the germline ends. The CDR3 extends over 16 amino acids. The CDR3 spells CASSLPGTRGAAEAFF. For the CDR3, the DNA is TGTGCCAGCAGCTTGCCGGGGACTCGGGGGGCTGCTGAAGCTTTCTTT.

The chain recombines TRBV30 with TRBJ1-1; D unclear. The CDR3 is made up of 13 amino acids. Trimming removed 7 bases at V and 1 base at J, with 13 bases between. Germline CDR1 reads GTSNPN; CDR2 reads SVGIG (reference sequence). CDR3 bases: TGTGCCTCGAAAGGTGGCAAGAACACTGAAGCTTTCTTT. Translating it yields CASKGGKNTEAFF.

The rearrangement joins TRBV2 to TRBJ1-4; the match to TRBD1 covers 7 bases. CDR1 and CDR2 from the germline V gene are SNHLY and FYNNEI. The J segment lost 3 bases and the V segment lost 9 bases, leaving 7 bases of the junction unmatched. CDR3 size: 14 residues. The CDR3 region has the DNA TGTGCCAGTAGAGGGGACAGTCCTAATGAAAAACTGTTTTTT. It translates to CASRGDSPNEKLFF.

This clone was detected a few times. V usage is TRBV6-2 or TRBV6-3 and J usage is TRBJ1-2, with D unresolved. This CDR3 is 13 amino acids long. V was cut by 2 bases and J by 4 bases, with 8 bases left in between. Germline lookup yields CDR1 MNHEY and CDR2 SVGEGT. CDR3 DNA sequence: TGTGCCAGCAGTTACGACGGTCCCTATGGCTACACCTTC. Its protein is CASSYDGPYGYTF.

CDR3 sequence (DNA): TGCAGCGTTGGAGCCCGGGGCTCCTTAAACTATGGCTACACCTTC. Translated: CSVGARGSLNYGYTF. The chain is built from TRBV29-1 and TRBJ1-2, with D maybe TRBD1 (5 bases). This CDR3 is 15 amino acids long. The V and J ends lost 4 bases and 2 bases respectively, with 17 bases between them. Germline V lookup: CDR1 SQVTM, CDR2 ANQGSEA.

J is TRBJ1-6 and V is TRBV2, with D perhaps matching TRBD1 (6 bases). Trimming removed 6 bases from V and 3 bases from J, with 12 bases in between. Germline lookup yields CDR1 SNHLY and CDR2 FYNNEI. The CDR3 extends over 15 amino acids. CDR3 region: CASSENRDYNSPLHF. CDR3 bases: TGTGCCAGCAGCGAAAACAGGGACTATAATTCACCCCTCCACTTT.

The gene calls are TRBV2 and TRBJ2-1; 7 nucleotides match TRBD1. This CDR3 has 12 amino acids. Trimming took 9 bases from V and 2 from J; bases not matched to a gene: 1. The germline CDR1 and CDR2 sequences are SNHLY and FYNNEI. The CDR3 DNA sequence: TGTGCCAGACAGGGGACCTACAATGAGCAGTTCTTC. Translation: CARQGTYNEQFF. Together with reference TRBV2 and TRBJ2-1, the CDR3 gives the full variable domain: EPEVTQTPSHQVTQMGQEVILRCVPISNHLYFYWYRQILGQKVEFLVSFYNNEISEKSEIFDDQFSVERPDGSNFTLKIRSTKLEDSAMYFCARQGTYNEQFFGPGTRLTVL.

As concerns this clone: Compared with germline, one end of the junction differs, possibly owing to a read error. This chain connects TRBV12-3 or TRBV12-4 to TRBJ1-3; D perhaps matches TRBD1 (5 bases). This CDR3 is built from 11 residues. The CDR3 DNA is TGTGCCAGCAGTTTGGTAACGGGGGTAGTTTTT. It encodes CASSLVTGVVF.

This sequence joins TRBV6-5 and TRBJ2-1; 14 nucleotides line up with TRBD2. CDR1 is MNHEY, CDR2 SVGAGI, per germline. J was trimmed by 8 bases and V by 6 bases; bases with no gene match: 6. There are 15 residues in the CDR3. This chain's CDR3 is CASSRGTSGGDEQFF. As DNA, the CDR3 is TGTGCCAGCAGCCGCGGGACTAGCGGGGGCGATGAGCAGTTCTTC.

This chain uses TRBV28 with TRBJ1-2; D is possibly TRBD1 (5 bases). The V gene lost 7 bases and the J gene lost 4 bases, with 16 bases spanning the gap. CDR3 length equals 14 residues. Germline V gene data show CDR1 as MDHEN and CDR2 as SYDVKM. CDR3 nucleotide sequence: TGTGCCAGCACACCCTCCCGGGGCGGCTATGGCTACACCTTC. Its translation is CASTPSRGGYGYTF.

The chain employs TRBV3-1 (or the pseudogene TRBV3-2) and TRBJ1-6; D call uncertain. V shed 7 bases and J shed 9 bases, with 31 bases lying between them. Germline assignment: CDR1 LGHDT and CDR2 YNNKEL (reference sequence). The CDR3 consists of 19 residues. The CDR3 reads CASTEPTVSYYDRGSPLHF. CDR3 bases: TGTGCCAGCACAGAACCTACAGTCAGTTATTACGATCGGGGTTCACCCCTCCACTTT.

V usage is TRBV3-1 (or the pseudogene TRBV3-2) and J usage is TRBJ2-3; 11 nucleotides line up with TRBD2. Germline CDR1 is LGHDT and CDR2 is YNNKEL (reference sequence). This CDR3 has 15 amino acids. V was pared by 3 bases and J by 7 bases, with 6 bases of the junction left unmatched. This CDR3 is CASSHTTSGVNTQYF. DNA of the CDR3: TGTGCCAGCAGCCATACGACTAGCGGGGTTAATACGCAGTATTTT.

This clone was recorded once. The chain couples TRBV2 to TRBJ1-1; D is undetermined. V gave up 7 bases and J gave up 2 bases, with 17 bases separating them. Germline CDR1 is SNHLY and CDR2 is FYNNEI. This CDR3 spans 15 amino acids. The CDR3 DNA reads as TGTGCCAGCACACGAGACGGGCTGGCCAACACTGAAGCTTTCTTT. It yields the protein CASTRDGLANTEAFF. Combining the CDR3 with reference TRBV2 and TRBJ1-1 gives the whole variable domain EPEVTQTPSHQVTQMGQEVILRCVPISNHLYFYWYRQILGQKVEFLVSFYNNEISEKSEIFDDQFSVERPDGSNFTLKIRSTKLEDSAMYFCASTRDGLANTEAFFGQGTRLTVV.

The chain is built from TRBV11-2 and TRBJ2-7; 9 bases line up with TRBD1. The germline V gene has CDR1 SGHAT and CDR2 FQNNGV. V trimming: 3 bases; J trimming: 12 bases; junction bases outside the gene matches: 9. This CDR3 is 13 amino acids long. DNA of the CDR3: TGTGCCAGCAGCTTGGGGGGACAGGGCTCTTCGTACTTC. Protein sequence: CASSLGGQGSSYF.

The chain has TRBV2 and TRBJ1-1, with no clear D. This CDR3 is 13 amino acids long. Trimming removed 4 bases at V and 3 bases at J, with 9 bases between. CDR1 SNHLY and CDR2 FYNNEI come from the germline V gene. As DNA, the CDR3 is TGTGCCAGCAGTGCGGTGGTTCACACTGAAGCTTTCTTT. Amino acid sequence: CASSAVVHTEAFF.

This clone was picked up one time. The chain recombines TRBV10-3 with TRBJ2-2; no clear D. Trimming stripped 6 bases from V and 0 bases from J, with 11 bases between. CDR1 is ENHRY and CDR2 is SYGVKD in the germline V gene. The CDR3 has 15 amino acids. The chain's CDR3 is CAISPDGSNTGELFF. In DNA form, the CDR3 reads TGTGCCATCAGCCCGGACGGATCGAACACCGGGGAGCTGTTTTTT.

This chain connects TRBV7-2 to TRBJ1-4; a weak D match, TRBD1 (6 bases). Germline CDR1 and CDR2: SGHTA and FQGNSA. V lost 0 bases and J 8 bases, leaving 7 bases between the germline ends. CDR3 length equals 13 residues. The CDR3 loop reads CASSLATGEKLFF. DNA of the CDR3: TGTGCCAGCAGCTTAGCGACAGGCGAAAAACTGTTTTTT.